Shown below are 15 T cell receptor beta chains from a single sample sequenced in a study of T-cell reconstitution after alpha-beta-depleted transplantation in children. Preparing the TCRbeta library involved the use of unique molecular identifiers. One entry per CDR3 protein, called by TCRdb with MiXCR from the PCR reads. The repertoire holds about 870,000 distinct CDR3 sequences, with 15% to 20% as singletons. The material sequenced was PBMCs, mostly from graft donor cells, taken 360 days after TCRalphabeta/CD19-depleted stem cell transplant. These receptors all stem from a male patient aged 10-17 years who had a stem cell transplant for acute lymphoblastic leukemia, so the T cells may come from the graft donor.

J is TRBJ2-3 and V is TRBV5-5, with TRBD2 identical over 7 bases. There are 15 residues in the CDR3. Germline CDR1 is SGHKS and CDR2 is YYEKEE (reference sequence). V was pared by 3 bases and J by 6 bases, with 10 bases of the junction left unmatched. CDR3 DNA: TGTGCCAGCAGCTGGGGGGGGTCGCCAGGGGATACGCAGTATTTT. Encoded protein: CASSWGGSPGDTQYF.

V and J are TRBV20-1 and TRBJ2-7, with D perhaps matching TRBD1 or TRBD2 (5 bases each). Germline V CDR1 and CDR2: DFQATT, SNEGSKA (reference sequence). This CDR3 is 11 amino acids long. CDR3 amino acids: CGGARSYEQYF. The CDR3 DNA sequence: TGCGGGGGTGCTCGGTCCTACGAGCAGTACTTC.

A few counts support this clonotype. The chain combines TRBV12-3 or TRBV12-4 with TRBJ1-5, with TRBD1 identical over 8 bases. This CDR3 has 15 residues. The ends lost 5 bases at V and 6 bases at J; junction bases unmatched: 9. Here the CDR3 DNA reads TGTGCCAGCAGTCAAAGGACAGGGTTTGGTCAGCCCCAGCATTTT. It encodes CASSQRTGFGQPQHF.

This clonotype was found a few times. The gene calls are TRBV9 and TRBJ2-1; D is ambiguous. Germline loops: CDR1 SGDLS, CDR2 YYNGEE. The V gene lost 0 bases and the J gene lost 4 bases, with 8 bases spanning the gap. The length of the CDR3 is 14 residues. The CDR3 nucleotides are TGTGCCAGCAGCGTAGATCTAGGGTACAATGAGCAGTTCTTC. Residues: CASSVDLGYNEQFF.

The CDR3 bases are TGTGCCAGCAGTTCGACAGGGTTAGACTACGAGCAGTACTTC. It encodes CASSSTGLDYEQYF. V gene TRBV7-2 combines with J gene TRBJ2-7, with 7 bases aligning to TRBD1. This CDR3 comprises 14 residues. J gave up 3 bases and V 6 bases, and 8 bases lay outside the gene matches. CDR1 is SGHTA and CDR2 is FQGNSA in the germline V gene.

The V call is TRBV7-2, the J call TRBJ2-3; no reliable D call. Trimming removed 3 bases from V and 2 bases from J, with 12 bases in between. The CDR3 length is 15 residues. Per germline, CDR1 SGHTA and CDR2 FQGNSA. The CDR3 here is CASSFWWSLTDTQYF. The CDR3 DNA reads as TGTGCCAGCAGCTTTTGGTGGAGCCTCACAGATACGCAGTATTTT.

This clonotype has only a few counts. CDR3 amino acids: CASSVFVRDYHEQYF. For the CDR3, the DNA is TGTGCCAGCAGCGTCTTCGTCCGGGACTACCACGAGCAGTACTTC. The rearrangement uses TRBV9 and TRBJ2-7; TRBD2 agrees at 7 bases. The CDR3 consists of 15 residues. The J segment lost 5 bases and the V segment lost 2 bases, leaving 10 bases of the junction unmatched. CDR1 is SGDLS, CDR2 YYNGEE, per germline.

The chain uses TRBV12-3 or TRBV12-4 and TRBJ1-1; D unclear. V lost 3 bases and J lost 8, with 10 bases in between. This CDR3 spans 12 amino acids. The CDR3 protein is CASSFRVPEAFF. CDR3 coding DNA: TGTGCCAGCAGTTTCCGGGTTCCGGAAGCTTTCTTT.

The rearrangement uses TRBV15 and TRBJ2-2; TRBD2 matches 7 bases. V lost 2 bases to trimming and J lost 0 bases; unmatched junction nucleotides: 3. Germline assignment: CDR1 LNHNV and CDR2 YYDKDF (reference sequence). CDR3 size: 16 residues. The CDR3 here is CATSRRLAANTGELFF. The CDR3 coding sequence is TGTGCCACCAGCAGAAGGCTAGCGGCGAACACCGGGGAGCTGTTTTTT. The full variable domain, completed using reference TRBV15 and TRBJ2-2, is DAMVIQNPRYQVTQFGKPVTLSCSQTLNHNVMYWYQQKSSQAPKLLFHYYDKDFNNEADTPDNFQSRRPNTSFCFLDIRSPGLGDTAMYLCATSRRLAANTGELFFGEGSRLTVL.

The chain employs TRBV30 and TRBJ2-5; 7 bases line up with TRBD2. The CDR3 has 14 amino acids. J was trimmed by 4 bases and V by 3 bases; bases with no gene match: 8. CDR1 GTSNPN and CDR2 SVGIG come from the germline V gene (reference sequence). CDR3 loop: CAWRILLAAETQYF. CDR3 nucleotides: TGTGCCTGGAGGATCCTTCTAGCGGCAGAGACCCAGTACTTC.

This clonotype came up a few times. The V gene is TRBV7-6, the J gene TRBJ2-1; D might be TRBD2 (6 bases). Trimming stripped 4 bases from V and 12 bases from J, with 13 bases between. The CDR3 sequence is 12 residues long. Germline V gives CDR1 SGHVS, CDR2 FNYEAQ. CDR3 protein: CASSSQRVGQFF. The CDR3 nucleotides are TGTGCCAGCAGCTCACAGCGGGTAGGGCAGTTCTTC.

The chain uses TRBV29-1 and TRBJ2-7, with D unclear. V shed 0 bases and J shed 3 bases, with 12 bases lying between them. CDR3 length: 14 residues. Per the germline V gene, CDR1 is SQVTM and CDR2 is ANQGSEA. The CDR3 is CSVEEQGGLYEQYF. In DNA, the CDR3 is TGCAGCGTTGAAGAACAAGGCGGCCTCTACGAGCAGTACTTC.

This clonotype has only a few counts. V and J are TRBV14 and TRBJ2-1, with TRBD2 as a possible D gene (6 bases). CDR1 and CDR2 from the germline V gene are SGHDN and FVKESK. The CDR3 spans 16 residues. V lost 4 bases to trimming and J lost 4 bases, with 17 bases between them. Here the CDR3 reads CASSLFGEATYNEQFF. CDR3 sequence (DNA): TGTGCCAGCAGCCTGTTCGGGGAGGCCACATACAATGAGCAGTTCTTC.

The CDR3 protein is CASSWTENEQFF. CDR3 DNA sequence: TGTGCCAGCAGCTGGACTGAGAATGAGCAGTTCTTC. V gene TRBV12-3 or TRBV12-4 combines with J gene TRBJ2-1, with D perhaps matching TRBD2 (5 bases). V was pared by 6 bases and J by 7 bases, with 10 bases between. The CDR3 totals 12 residues.

In this sample, this clonotype turned up a few times. This rearrangement joins TRBV10-2 to TRBJ1-2, with D tentatively TRBD1 (6 bases). Germline-derived CDR1 and CDR2 are WSHSY and SAAADI. Trimming left V 1 base short and J 5 bases short, with 14 bases between. The CDR3 length is 15 residues. The CDR3: CASSEFATGGYGYTF. Here the CDR3 DNA reads TGCGCCAGCAGTGAGTTTGCGACAGGCGGATATGGCTACACCTTC.